Below are 16 T cell receptor beta chains sequenced from a single sample in a study of T cells after posttransplantation cyclophosphamide. Only in-frame clones appear in the TCRdb table, and some are missing; sequencing was by immunoSEQ multiplex PCR. The data list roughly 32,000 clones, none observed once; around 4.8% falls to the top ten. Sequenced material: PBMCs. Receptor source: a woman aged 25 to 39 in good health and a related stem cell transplant donor.

This clone was seen repeatedly, ten times or more. The V call is TRBV4-1, the J call TRBJ1-1; D possibly corresponds to TRBD1 (5 bases). The germline V and J ends were trimmed by 0 bases and 4 bases, with 9 bases remaining between them. Germline CDR1 reads MGHRA; CDR2 reads YSYEKL. The CDR3 extends over 14 amino acids. DNA of the CDR3: TGCGCCAGCAGCCAAGATTCCAGGGTCACTGAAGCTTTCTTT. This sequence encodes CASSQDSRVTEAFF.

The sample holds many counts of this clone. V usage is TRBV6-1 and J usage is TRBJ1-5; possibly TRBD1 for D (6 bases). Trimming left V 4 bases short and J 3 bases short, with 7 bases between. Germline V gives CDR1 MNHNS, CDR2 SASEGT. The CDR3 has 13 amino acids. In DNA form, the CDR3 reads TGTGCCAGCAGTGGGGGGCCCAATCAGCCCCAGCATTTT. This gives the protein CASSGGPNQPQHF.

This clone was detected many times. The chain joins TRBV7-2 to TRBJ1-3; TRBD1 matches at 7 bases. The CDR3 sequence is 16 residues long. Germline V gene lookup returns CDR1 SGHTA and CDR2 FQGNSA. J lost 1 base, V lost 1 base, and 4 bases had no gene match. CDR3 region: CASSLGAGGSGNTIYF. CDR3 DNA sequence: TGTGCCAGCAGCTTAGGGGCAGGGGGGTCTGGAAACACCATATATTTT.

This clone was seen at least ten times. CDR3 amino acids: CASSSFRFTGELFF. CDR3 DNA sequence: TGCGCCAGCAGCTCGTTCCGGTTCACCGGGGAGCTGTTTTTT. This chain joins TRBV5-1 and TRBJ2-2, with D unresolved. CDR3 length equals 14 residues. V lost 3 bases and J 4 bases, leaving 10 bases between the germline ends. The germline CDR1 and CDR2 sequences are SGHRS and YFSETQ.

In this sample, this clone turned up many times. V gene TRBV10-1 combines with J gene TRBJ1-6; TRBD1 might be the D (5 bases). With 1 base removed from V and 9 bases from J, the gap between germline ends came to 13 bases. Germline values: CDR1 WNHNN, CDR2 SYGVQD (reference sequence). This CDR3 region has 15 residues. In DNA, the CDR3 is TGCGCCAGCAGTGAGTGGAGCCCAGGGCCTTCACCCCTCCACTTT. Protein: CASSEWSPGPSPLHF.

The rearrangement uses TRBV5-1 and TRBJ1-2, with TRBD1 matching over 7 bases. The CDR3 consists of 13 residues. Germline lookup yields CDR1 SGHRS and CDR2 YFSETQ. With V trimmed by 0 bases and J by 8 bases, 4 bases remained unmatched. The CDR3 DNA follows: TGCGCCAGCAGCTTGGGGGACAGTACCGGCTACACCTTC. Translated, it gives CASSLGDSTGYTF.

This clone came up many times. This sequence joins TRBV5-8 and TRBJ1-2; TRBD1 aligns across 8 bases. Trimming cost V 9 bases and J 8 bases; bases outside gene matches: 12. CDR1 and CDR2 from the germline V gene are SGHTS and YDEGEE. The CDR3 loop spans 13 amino acids. CDR3 protein: CANEPGGERGYTF. The CDR3 DNA reads as TGTGCCAACGAACCAGGGGGCGAAAGGGGCTACACCTTC.

This clone was seen many times. This chain links TRBV5-1 with TRBJ2-4; 10 bases agree with TRBD1. Germline trimming cut 4 bases from V and 5 bases from J; bases unmatched to any gene: 3. This CDR3 comprises 14 residues. Germline lookup yields CDR1 SGHRS and CDR2 YFSETQ. The CDR3 DNA reads TGCGCCAGCAGCGGGGGACAGGGGCAAAACATTCAGTACTTC. This sequence encodes CASSGGQGQNIQYF.

This clone was detected ten times or more. The chain links TRBV7-8 to TRBJ2-7; weak D call: TRBD1 (6 bases). V was clipped by 0 bases and J by 4 bases, with 7 bases between them. The germline gives CDR1 SGHVS, CDR2 FQNEAQ. The CDR3 totals 13 residues. CDR3 loop: CASSLADRYEQYF. The CDR3 DNA follows: TGTGCCAGCAGCTTAGCCGACAGGTACGAGCAGTACTTC.

Many counts were recorded for this clone. The chain joins TRBV2 to TRBJ1-1; the D is unclear. V lost 6 bases, J lost 5 bases, and 10 bases lay in between. The CDR3 loop spans 12 amino acids. Germline V gene sequence: CDR1 SNHLY, CDR2 FYNNEI. The CDR3 loop is CASRISITEAFF. DNA of the CDR3: TGTGCCAGCAGGATTTCTATTACTGAAGCTTTCTTT.

The table lists this clone with many counts. The chain couples TRBV27 to TRBJ1-2; 9 nucleotides agree with TRBD1. V gave up 6 bases and J gave up 2 bases; unmatched junction bases: 1. CDR1 is MNHEY and CDR2 is SMNVEV in the germline V gene (reference sequence). The length of the CDR3 is 13 residues. The CDR3 sequence is CASRGTGNYGYTF. CDR3 in DNA: TGTGCCAGCAGGGGGACAGGGAACTATGGCTACACCTTC.

The rearrangement uses TRBV7-8 and TRBJ1-2; D might be TRBD1 (6 bases). CDR3 length: 14 residues. Germline CDR1 reads SGHVS; CDR2 reads FQNEAQ. V dropped 1 base and J dropped 8 bases, with 14 bases sitting between them. The DNA of the CDR3 is TGTGCCAGCAGCTTAGAACTGGGGGCGCGGGGCTACACCTTC. Its protein product is CASSLELGARGYTF.

This clone was picked up many times. This chain links TRBV10-3 with TRBJ2-2, with 8 nucleotides matching TRBD1. J gave up 6 bases and V 6 bases, and 6 bases lay outside the gene matches. The CDR3 extends over 14 amino acids. CDR1 is ENHRY and CDR2 is SYGVKD in the germline V gene. CDR3 amino acids: CAISPTGEAGELFF. CDR3 bases: TGTGCCATCAGCCCGACAGGGGAGGCCGGGGAGCTGTTTTTT.

This clone was seen a handful of times. The CDR3 DNA is TGTGCCAGCTCACCTAGGACAGGGCACGAGCAGTACTTC. Translated, it gives CASSPRTGHEQYF. The V call is TRBV18, the J call TRBJ2-7; 8 bases fit TRBD1. After removal of 3 bases from V and 5 bases from J, the junction contained 3 bases not matched to a gene. The germline CDR1 and CDR2 sequences are KGHSH and LQKENI. The CDR3 is 13 amino acids. Combining the CDR3 with reference TRBV18 and TRBJ2-7 gives the whole variable domain NAGVMQNPRHLVRRRGQEARLRCSPMKGHSHVYWYRQLPEEGLKFMVYLQKENIIDESGMPKERFSAEFPKEGPSILRIQQVVRGDSAAYFCASSPRTGHEQYFGPGTRLTVT.

This clone has at least ten counts. The chain joins TRBV10-3 to TRBJ2-2; D ambiguous. The V gene lost 4 bases and the J gene lost 1 base, with 10 bases spanning the gap. CDR1 and CDR2 (germline): ENHRY, SYGVKD. CDR3 length equals 15 residues. This CDR3 reads CAISGITQNTGELFF. The CDR3 nucleotides are TGTGCCATCAGTGGAATCACACAGAACACCGGGGAGCTGTTTTTT.

This clone appeared many times. The V gene is TRBV2, the J gene TRBJ1-5, with a tentative D call TRBD1 (6 bases). V gave up 6 bases and J gave up 2 bases, with 14 bases separating them. Germline CDR1 SNHLY, CDR2 FYNNEI. The CDR3 has 15 amino acids. The CDR3 region is CASSAQGQGNQPQHF. DNA of the CDR3: TGTGCCAGCAGCGCACAGGGTCAGGGCAATCAGCCCCAGCATTTT.